This T cell receptor (beta chain) was recovered during a study of cytomegalovirus exposure and HLA in healthy donors. Notes on the study in general: Reported results showed that the classifier diagnosed cytomegalovirus status with high specificity and sensitivity. Most TCR sequences proved rare, with some public TCRs found in many donors. Subsequent analysis of the 100 to 150 validation repertoires found a tendency for first-cohort TCR clusters to co-occur.

J was trimmed by 7 bases and V by 5 bases; bases with no gene match: 8. The CDR3 is 14 residues long. CDR1 is MNHEY, CDR2 SMNVEV, per germline (reference sequence). This clone has only a few counts. The antigen remains undetermined. The repertoire was sequenced with immunoSEQ multiplex PCR; TCRdb's copy has only in-frame clones and lacks some. The table records approximately 160,000 clones, about 90% of them present only once. The donors formed part of the 120-subject validation cohort, distinct from the roughly 600-subject first cohort. This TCR derives from a woman aged 18-29 years in good health and CMV-seropositive. This rearrangement joins TRBV27 to TRBJ1-2; 9 nucleotides agree with TRBD1. Sequences were obtained from PBMCs. The CDR3, as DNA: TGTGCCAGCAGTGGAGACAGGGGGAAGGGTGGCTACACCTTC. Encoded protein: CASSGDRGKGGYTF.